The 14 T cell receptor beta chains listed next were all sequenced from one sample in a study of shared clonotypes between healthy human individuals. TCRdb's table, derived via immunoSEQ multiplex PCR, lists solely in-frame clones and lacks some. The sample includes 2 million to 2.5 million clones, just under 95% seen only once; the top ten take around 0.4%. The sequenced material came from naive CD4+ T cells from PBMCs. Subset specified: CD45RA+ positively selected. Every receptor here comes from a man in his late teens or twenties in good health. Some clones in this sample may be carry-over from other donors' samples.

The chain uses TRBV5-1 and TRBJ2-5; the match to TRBD2 covers 7 bases. This CDR3 has 14 amino acids. CDR1 SGHRS and CDR2 YFSETQ come from the germline V gene. The J segment lost 4 bases and the V segment lost 4 bases, leaving 7 bases of the junction unmatched. This CDR3 reads CASSLTTSAETQYF. CDR3 coding DNA: TGCGCCAGCAGCCTGACCACTAGCGCAGAGACCCAGTACTTC.

V gene TRBV9 combines with J gene TRBJ2-1, with D possibly being TRBD2 (6 bases). Germline V lookup: CDR1 SGDLS, CDR2 YYNGEE. The V end lost 0 bases, the J end lost 5 bases, and 9 bases lay between the germline ends. This CDR3 region has 14 residues. Here the CDR3 reads CASSVASGDNEQFF. The CDR3 bases are TGTGCCAGCAGCGTAGCTTCGGGGGACAATGAGCAGTTCTTC.

As regards this clone: Additional DNA sequences in this sample encode the identical CDR3. The chain is built from TRBV5-4 and TRBJ1-5; 7 bases align to TRBD1. The junction had 2 bases not matched to a gene; V was cut back by 4 bases and J by 4 bases. Germline values: CDR1 SGHNT, CDR2 YYREEE (reference sequence). This CDR3 has 13 residues. The CDR3 sequence is CASSTDRNQPQHF. The CDR3, as DNA: TGTGCCAGCAGCACGGACAGGAATCAGCCCCAGCATTTT.

This chain links TRBV27 with TRBJ2-3; D possibly corresponds to TRBD1 (5 bases). This CDR3 is built from 14 residues. Germline V lookup: CDR1 MNHEY, CDR2 SMNVEV (reference sequence). V lost 5 bases and J lost 3, with 12 bases in between. The CDR3 DNA follows: TGTGCCAGCAGTGAAGCAGGGATGACAGATACGCAGTATTTT. Its translation: CASSEAGMTDTQYF.

This chain joins TRBV15 and TRBJ1-3, with D uncertain. CDR3 length: 13 residues. The germline V and J ends were trimmed by 5 bases and 1 base, with 6 bases remaining between them. CDR1 and CDR2 from the germline V gene are LNHNV and YYDKDF (reference sequence). The CDR3 DNA follows: TGTGCCACCAGCTGGGCTTCTGGAAACACCATATATTTT. Translation: CATSWASGNTIYF.

This chain connects TRBV5-1 to TRBJ2-5; no definite D call. With 0 bases removed from V and 3 bases from J, the gap between germline ends came to 9 bases. The germline gives CDR1 SGHRS, CDR2 YFSETQ. CDR3 size: 14 residues. DNA for the CDR3: TGCGCCAGCAGCTTGGAAGAGCCTGAAGAGACCCAGTACTTC. It encodes CASSLEEPEETQYF.

The chain recombines TRBV14 with TRBJ2-5; D is perhaps TRBD1 or TRBD2 (5 bases each). Germline V CDR1 and CDR2: SGHDN, FVKESK. Between the trimmed V and J ends, which lost 1 base and 0 bases, there was a span of 12 bases. This CDR3 is built from 16 residues. The CDR3 protein is CASSQGFPGHQETQYF. The CDR3 DNA sequence: TGTGCCAGCAGCCAAGGATTCCCGGGACACCAAGAGACCCAGTACTTC.

This chain links TRBV2 with TRBJ2-4; weak D call: TRBD1 (6 bases). V lost 4 bases, J lost 8 bases, and 15 bases lay in between. The germline V gene encodes CDR1 SNHLY and CDR2 FYNNEI. This CDR3 spans 14 amino acids. The CDR3 loop reads CASSGGRGRDIQYF. For the CDR3, the DNA is TGTGCCAGCAGTGGTGGCAGGGGCCGGGACATTCAGTACTTC.

For this clone: Other DNA sequences from this sample encode an identical CDR3 as well. V gene TRBV10-3 combines with J gene TRBJ2-5, with D perhaps TRBD2 (6 bases). With 6 bases removed from V and 5 bases from J, the gap between germline ends came to 13 bases. CDR1 and CDR2 from the germline V gene are ENHRY and SYGVKD. The CDR3 covers 13 residues. The CDR3 is CAISPGLGETQYF. In nucleotides, the CDR3 is TGTGCCATCAGCCCGGGACTTGGGGAGACCCAGTACTTC.

V is TRBV2 and J is TRBJ1-5; no clear D gene. The CDR3 has 13 residues. The ends were cut back, 6 bases at V and 7 bases at J, with 13 bases in the middle. Germline V gene lookup returns CDR1 SNHLY and CDR2 FYNNEI. Written as DNA, the CDR3 is TGTGCCAGCAGAGACGATGGAGGCCAGCCCCAGCATTTT. Translated, it gives CASRDDGGQPQHF. The variable domain in full, completed from reference TRBV2 and TRBJ1-5, reads EPEVTQTPSHQVTQMGQEVILRCVPISNHLYFYWYRQILGQKVEFLVSFYNNEISEKSEIFDDQFSVERPDGSNFTLKIRSTKLEDSAMYFCASRDDGGQPQHFGDGTRLSIL.

This clone was picked up one time. The chain recombines TRBV27 with TRBJ2-7, with 8 bases aligning to TRBD1. This CDR3 is 17 amino acids long. The ends lost 6 bases at V and 9 bases at J; junction bases unmatched: 22. Germline V gene data show CDR1 as MNHEY and CDR2 as SMNVEV (reference sequence). The DNA for the CDR3 is TGTGCCAGCAGCTTCATAAGGAGGGACAGGCAGCTTCGTGTGCAGTACTTC. It yields the protein CASSFIRRDRQLRVQYF.

The chain recombines TRBV2 with TRBJ2-7; no clear D gene. V was trimmed by 1 base and J by 4 bases, leaving 5 bases between them. Germline values: CDR1 SNHLY, CDR2 FYNNEI. The CDR3 is 12 amino acids. CDR3 in DNA: TGTGCCAGCAGTGAAGGTGTTTACGAGCAGTACTTC. It specifies CASSEGVYEQYF. Full variable domain (remainder filled in from reference TRBV2 and TRBJ2-7): EPEVTQTPSHQVTQMGQEVILRCVPISNHLYFYWYRQILGQKVEFLVSFYNNEISEKSEIFDDQFSVERPDGSNFTLKIRSTKLEDSAMYFCASSEGVYEQYFGPGTRLTVT.

V gene TRBV18 combines with J gene TRBJ1-1; D perhaps matches TRBD1 (5 bases). Deletions cut 5 bases from V and 6 bases from J, with 16 bases between. Germline-derived CDR1 and CDR2 are KGHSH and LQKENI. The CDR3 has 14 residues. The CDR3 spells CASSWRQFQAEAFF. CDR3 coding DNA: TGTGCCAGCTCATGGAGACAGTTTCAGGCTGAAGCTTTCTTT.

Worth noting for this clone: In the same sample, other DNA sequences code for this CDR3. Written as DNA, the CDR3 is TGCGCCAGCAGCTTAGCTGCGGGAAACACCGGGGAGCTGTTTTTT. Translated: CASSLAAGNTGELFF. V gene TRBV5-1 combines with J gene TRBJ2-2, with TRBD2 as a possible D gene (6 bases). V shed 2 bases and J shed 2 bases, with 10 bases lying between them. The CDR3 is 15 amino acids. Germline-derived CDR1 and CDR2 are SGHRS and YFSETQ.